Presented here are 13 T cell receptor beta chains from one specimen sequenced in a study of T-cell reconstitution after alpha-beta-depleted transplantation in children. Unique molecular identifiers featured in how the TCRbeta library was prepared. MiXCR was run by TCRdb on the PCR reads, yielding one entry per CDR3 protein. The sample contains a few hundred thousand distinct CDR3 sequences, under 15% of which appear only once. Sequenced here: PBMCs, mostly from graft donor cells, sampled 360 days after TCRalphabeta/CD19-depleted stem cell transplant. These receptor sequences come from a male patient between 10 and 17 years old who had a stem cell transplant for acute myeloid leukemia, so the T cells may come from the graft donor.

This clonotype was detected a few times. V usage is TRBV6-5 and J usage is TRBJ2-5, with a possible D match to TRBD1 (6 bases). This CDR3 contains 16 residues. Looked up from germline, CDR1 is MNHEY and CDR2 is SVGAGI. Trimming left V 2 bases short and J 4 bases short, with 17 bases between. The CDR3 DNA is TGTGCCAGCAGTTACCAACAGGGCCTATACTTAGAGACCCAGTACTTC. Protein product: CASSYQQGLYLETQYF.

This clonotype has at least ten counts. The gene calls are TRBV11-2 and TRBJ2-7; 7 nucleotides line up with TRBD1. Per the germline V gene, CDR1 is SGHAT and CDR2 is FQNNGV. The CDR3 has 18 residues. Trimming at V came to 4 bases and at J to 0 bases, leaving 15 bases not matched to a gene. CDR3 sequence (DNA): TGTGCCAGCAGCTCCCGACAGGGTATGACTCTCCGCTCCTACGAGCAGTACTTC. Protein product: CASSSRQGMTLRSYEQYF.

This clonotype was detected a few times. The V and J genes are TRBV7-9 and TRBJ1-3, with 7 bases that match TRBD1. Germline CDR1 SEHNR, CDR2 FQNEAQ (reference sequence). The CDR3 has 15 amino acids. V was clipped by 4 bases and J by 4 bases; unmatched bases: 7. The CDR3 spells CASSSQTGFGNTIYF. The CDR3 DNA follows: TGTGCCAGCAGCTCTCAGACAGGGTTCGGAAACACCATATATTTT.

There are a few counts of this clonotype. The rearrangement links TRBV12-3 or TRBV12-4 to TRBJ2-5, with 12 bases lining up with TRBD2. The length of the CDR3 is 16 residues. V shed 3 bases, J shed 5 bases, and the junction held 7 bases outside the gene matches. The CDR3 nucleotides are TGTGCCAGCAGTTTTTCCGGACTAGCGGGACTGGAGACCCAGTACTTC. Its protein is CASSFSGLAGLETQYF.

In this sample, this clonotype turned up a few times. The chain joins TRBV5-1 to TRBJ1-6, with unresolved D. Germline V CDR1 and CDR2: SGHRS, YFSETQ. V was shortened by 3 bases and J by 5 bases, with 9 bases between the two germline ends. There are 14 residues in the CDR3. The CDR3 DNA reads TGCGCCAGCAGCTCCCTTAACAATAATTCACCCCTCCACTTT. Translation: CASSSLNNNSPLHF. The complete variable domain, with remaining parts taken from reference TRBV5-1 and TRBJ1-6, reads KAGVTQTPRYLIKTRGQQVTLSCSPISGHRSVSWYQQTPGQGLQFLFEYFSETQRNKGNFPGRFSGRQFSNSRSEMNVSTLELGDSALYLCASSSLNNNSPLHFGNGTRLTVT.

On this clonotype itself: A much larger clone is a single base away; this may be a read error. The V call is TRBV28, the J call TRBJ1-5; D call uncertain. This CDR3 spans 11 amino acids. Germline lookup yields CDR1 MDHEN and CDR2 SYDVKM. CDR3 sequence reads: CSSSHGQPQHF. In DNA form, the CDR3 reads TGTTCCAGCAGTCATGGTCAGCCCCAGCATTTT. Supplemented by reference TRBV28 and TRBJ1-5, the full variable domain reads DVKVTQSSRYLVKRTGEKVFLECVQDMDHENMFWYRQDPGLGLRLIYFSYDVKMKEKGDIPEGYSVSREKKERFSLILESASTNQTSMYLCSSSHGQPQHFGDGTRLSIL.

The V call is TRBV7-9, the J call TRBJ2-2; TRBD1 matches at 10 bases. The V gene's germline CDR1 is SEHNR and CDR2 FQNEAQ (reference sequence). Germline trimming cut 11 bases from V and 1 base from J; bases unmatched to any gene: 1. CDR3 length: 13 amino acids. The CDR3 DNA reads TGTGCCGGACAGGGGGGGAACACCGGGGAGCTGTTTTTT. Protein: CAGQGGNTGELFF.

The chain has TRBV7-9 and TRBJ1-5, with D unclear. CDR3 length: 11 residues. Germline V lookup: CDR1 SEHNR, CDR2 FQNEAQ (reference sequence). Deletions cut 8 bases from V and 4 bases from J, with 6 bases between. The CDR3 nucleotides are TGTGCCAGCCCGGAAAATCAGCCCCAGCATTTT. This codes for CASPENQPQHF.

This clonotype was recorded many times. Here the CDR3 reads CSARDPTKSYEQYF. CDR3 nucleotide sequence: TGCAGTGCTAGAGATCCAACAAAATCCTACGAGCAGTACTTC. This chain links TRBV20-1 with TRBJ2-7, with D unclear. The CDR3 loop spans 14 amino acids. Deletions cut 0 bases from V and 1 base from J, with 10 bases between. Per the germline V gene, CDR1 is DFQATT and CDR2 is SNEGSKA (reference sequence).

This clonotype was observed at least ten times. The gene calls are TRBV9 and TRBJ2-4; 8 bases are shared with TRBD2. The CDR3 covers 14 residues. Germline V lookup: CDR1 SGDLS, CDR2 YYNGEE. V lost 2 bases and J lost 7; bases outside the gene matches: 5. The CDR3 coding sequence is TGTGCCAGCAGCGTCACAGCGGGAGTGAACATTCAGTACTTC. This codes for CASSVTAGVNIQYF.

This clonotype has more than one count but fewer than ten. The V and J genes are TRBV11-3 and TRBJ2-3, with a weak D call TRBD2 (6 bases). The V end lost 3 bases, the J end lost 2 bases, and 18 bases lay between the germline ends. This CDR3 has 17 amino acids. The V gene's germline CDR1 is SGHNT and CDR2 YENEEA. CDR3 region: CASSLGGGGYYTDTQYF. CDR3 coding DNA: TGTGCCAGCAGCTTGGGAGGTGGCGGGTATTACACAGATACGCAGTATTTT.

A few counts support this clonotype. The rearrangement links TRBV30 to TRBJ2-1, with 8 positions matching TRBD2. With V trimmed by 0 bases and J by 3 bases, 10 bases remained unmatched. The CDR3 is made up of 17 amino acids. The germline V gene encodes CDR1 GTSNPN and CDR2 SVGIG (reference sequence). The CDR3 loop is CAWSVRGGLNYYNEQFF. CDR3 DNA: TGTGCCTGGAGTGTACGGGGGGGACTCAACTACTACAATGAGCAGTTCTTC.

This rearrangement joins TRBV5-6 to TRBJ2-7; 8 positions agree with TRBD2. J lost 6 bases, V lost 0 bases, and 5 bases had no gene match. The CDR3 extends over 14 amino acids. Germline V CDR1 and CDR2: SGHDT, YYEEEE. The CDR3 is CASSLVGREGEQYF. The DNA for the CDR3 is TGTGCCAGCAGCTTGGTCGGGAGGGAGGGCGAGCAGTACTTC.